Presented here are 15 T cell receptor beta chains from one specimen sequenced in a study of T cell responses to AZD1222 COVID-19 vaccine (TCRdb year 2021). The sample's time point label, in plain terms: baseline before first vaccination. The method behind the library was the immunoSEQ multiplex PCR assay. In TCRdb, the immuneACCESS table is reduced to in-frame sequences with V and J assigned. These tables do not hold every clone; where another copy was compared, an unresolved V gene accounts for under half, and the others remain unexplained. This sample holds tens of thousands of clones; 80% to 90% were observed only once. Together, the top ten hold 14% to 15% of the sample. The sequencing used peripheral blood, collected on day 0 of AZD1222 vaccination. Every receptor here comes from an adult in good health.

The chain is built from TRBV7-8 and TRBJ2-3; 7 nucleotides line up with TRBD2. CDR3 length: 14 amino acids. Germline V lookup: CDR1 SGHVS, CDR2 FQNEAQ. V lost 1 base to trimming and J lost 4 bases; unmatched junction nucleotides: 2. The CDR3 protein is CASSLGREPDTQYF. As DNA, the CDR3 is TGTGCCAGCAGCTTAGGGCGGGAGCCAGATACGCAGTATTTT.

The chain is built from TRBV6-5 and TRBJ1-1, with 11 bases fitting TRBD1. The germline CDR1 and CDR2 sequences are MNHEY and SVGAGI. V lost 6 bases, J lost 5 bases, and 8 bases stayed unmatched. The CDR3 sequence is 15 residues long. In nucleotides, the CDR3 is TGTGCCAGCAGCCGTAGCGGGACAGGGGGGACTGAAGCTTTCTTT. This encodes CASSRSGTGGTEAFF.

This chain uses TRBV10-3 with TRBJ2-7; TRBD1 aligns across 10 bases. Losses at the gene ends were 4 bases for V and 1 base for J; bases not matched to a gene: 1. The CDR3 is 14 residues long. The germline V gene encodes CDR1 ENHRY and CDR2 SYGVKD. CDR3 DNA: TGTGCCATCAGTGGGGGACAGGGGTCCTACGAGCAGTACTTC. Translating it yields CAISGGQGSYEQYF.

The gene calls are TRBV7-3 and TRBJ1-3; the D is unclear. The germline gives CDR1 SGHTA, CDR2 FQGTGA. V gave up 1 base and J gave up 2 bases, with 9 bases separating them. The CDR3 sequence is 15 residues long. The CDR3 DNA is TGTGCCAGCAGCTTAAACCCGGGGACTGGAAACACCATATATTTT. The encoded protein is CASSLNPGTGNTIYF.

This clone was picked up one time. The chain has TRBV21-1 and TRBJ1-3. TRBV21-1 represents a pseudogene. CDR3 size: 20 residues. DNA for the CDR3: TGTGCCAGCAGCAAAGTCCCCCACAACCGTCGAGCCAACTCTGGAAACACCATATATTTT. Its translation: CASSKVPHNRRANSGNTIYF.

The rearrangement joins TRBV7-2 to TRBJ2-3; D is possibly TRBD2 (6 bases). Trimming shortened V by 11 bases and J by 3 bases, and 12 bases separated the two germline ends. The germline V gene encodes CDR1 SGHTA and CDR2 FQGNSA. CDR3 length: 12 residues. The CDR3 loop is CAVSSATDTQYF. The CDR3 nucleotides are TGTGCCGTATCTAGCGCAACAGATACGCAGTATTTT.

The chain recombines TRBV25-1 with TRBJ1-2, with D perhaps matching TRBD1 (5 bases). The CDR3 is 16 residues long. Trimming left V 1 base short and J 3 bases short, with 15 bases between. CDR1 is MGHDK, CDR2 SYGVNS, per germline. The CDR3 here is CASSEWWAQGDYGYTF. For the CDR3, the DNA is TGTGCCAGCAGTGAATGGTGGGCGCAGGGTGACTATGGCTACACCTTC.

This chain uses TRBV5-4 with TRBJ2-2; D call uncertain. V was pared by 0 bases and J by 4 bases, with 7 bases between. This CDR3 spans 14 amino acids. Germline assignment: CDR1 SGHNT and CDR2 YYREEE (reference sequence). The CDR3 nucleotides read TGTGCCAGCAGCTTGGTTACTGTCACCGGGGAGCTGTTTTTT. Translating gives CASSLVTVTGELFF.

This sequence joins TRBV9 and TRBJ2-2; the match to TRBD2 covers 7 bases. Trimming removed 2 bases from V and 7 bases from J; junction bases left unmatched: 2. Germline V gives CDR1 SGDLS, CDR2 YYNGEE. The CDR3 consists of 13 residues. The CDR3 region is CASSVLAGGELFF. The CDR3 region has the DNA TGTGCCAGCAGCGTCTTAGCGGGCGGGGAGCTGTTTTTT. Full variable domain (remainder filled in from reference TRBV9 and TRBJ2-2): DSGVTQTPKHLITATGQRVTLRCSPRSGDLSVYWYQQSLDQGLQFLIQYYNGEERAKGNILERFSAQQFPDLHSELNLSSLELGDSALYFCASSVLAGGELFFGEGSRLTVL.

CDR3 sequence: CASSLWGLAGPRGNEQFF. CDR3 coding DNA: TGTGCCAGCAGCTTATGGGGACTAGCGGGGCCCCGGGGCAATGAGCAGTTCTTC. This chain connects TRBV7-2 to TRBJ2-1, with 13 nucleotides matching TRBD2. Germline V gene data show CDR1 as SGHTA and CDR2 as FQGNSA. J lost 6 bases, V lost 2 bases, and 10 bases had no gene match. The CDR3 is made up of 18 amino acids.

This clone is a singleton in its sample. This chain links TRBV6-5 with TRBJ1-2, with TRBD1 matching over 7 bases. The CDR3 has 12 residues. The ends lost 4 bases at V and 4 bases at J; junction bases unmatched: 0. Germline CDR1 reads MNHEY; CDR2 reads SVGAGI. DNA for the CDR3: TGTGCCAGCAGTTCAGGGGGCTATGGCTACACCTTC. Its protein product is CASSSGGYGYTF.

The CDR3 spells CASSPLDSRGTQYF. The CDR3 DNA reads as TGTGCCAGCTCACCGTTGGACAGTCGGGGGACCCAGTACTTC. V usage is TRBV18 and J usage is TRBJ2-5; D is perhaps TRBD1 (6 bases). Trimming took 3 bases from V and 7 from J, leaving 15 bases between them. This CDR3 comprises 14 residues. Germline CDR1 reads KGHSH; CDR2 reads LQKENI.

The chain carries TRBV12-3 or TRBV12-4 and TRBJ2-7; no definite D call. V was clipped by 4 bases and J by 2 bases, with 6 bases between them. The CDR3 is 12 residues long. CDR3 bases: TGTGCCAGCAGTTCCGCGGCCTACGAGCAGTACTTC. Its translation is CASSSAAYEQYF.

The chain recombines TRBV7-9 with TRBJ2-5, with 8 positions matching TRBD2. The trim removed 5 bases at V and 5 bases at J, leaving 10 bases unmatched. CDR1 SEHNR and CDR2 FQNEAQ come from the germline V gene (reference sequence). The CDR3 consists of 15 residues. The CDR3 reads CASSPGGVSRETQYF. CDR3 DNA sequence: TGTGCCAGCAGCCCCGGGGGGGTCTCTCGGGAGACCCAGTACTTC.

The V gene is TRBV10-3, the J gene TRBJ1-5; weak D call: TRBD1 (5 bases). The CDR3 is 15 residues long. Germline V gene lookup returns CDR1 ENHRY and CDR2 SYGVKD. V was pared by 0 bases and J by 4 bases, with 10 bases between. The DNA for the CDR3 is TGTGCCATCAGTGAGTCAGGGGAAGGTAATCAGCCCCAGCATTTT. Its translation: CAISESGEGNQPQHF.